Listed here are 10 T cell receptor beta chains from one sample, sequenced in a study of blood T cells in healthy people across ages. It was with a sample-barcoded 5' primer and a J-beta primer mix that a second PCR of about 7 to 12 cycles was run. TCRdb processed the 5' RACE reads anew with MiXCR; each CDR3 protein has one entry. The sample records 1.8 million or so distinct CDR3 sequences, about 39% being singletons. The sequenced sample was blood. The receptors were gathered from a human donor in good health.

This clonotype was found many times. The chain links TRBV7-2 to TRBJ2-5; 9 bases fit TRBD1. The CDR3 sequence is 14 residues long. The germline V gene has CDR1 SGHTA and CDR2 FQGNSA. The junction had 3 bases not matched to a gene; V was cut back by 3 bases and J by 4 bases. CDR3: CASSFGQGRETQYF. CDR3 in DNA: TGTGCCAGCAGCTTTGGACAGGGGCGAGAGACCCAGTACTTC.

The chain links TRBV2 to TRBJ2-1; 7 bases align to TRBD1. V gave up 5 bases and J gave up 7 bases; unmatched junction bases: 8. The CDR3 runs 14 residues. CDR1 and CDR2 (germline): SNHLY, FYNNEI. The CDR3 nucleotides read TGTGCCAGCAGTACATCCGGGACAGAGAATGAGCAGTTCTTC. Translated: CASSTSGTENEQFF.

This clonotype was seen a few times. The rearrangement uses TRBV6-5 and TRBJ1-5; 7 nucleotides agree with TRBD1. The CDR3 has 16 amino acids. The V and J ends lost 2 bases and 14 bases, in that order; junction bases with no gene match: 18. Germline CDR1 MNHEY, CDR2 SVGAGI. The CDR3: CASSYSRGIAQWPEHF. DNA of the CDR3: TGTGCCAGCAGTTACAGCAGGGGGATAGCCCAATGGCCTGAGCATTTT.

V usage is TRBV5-1 and J usage is TRBJ1-4; D is possibly TRBD1 (6 bases). Germline loops: CDR1 SGHRS, CDR2 YFSETQ. Trimming took off 4 bases at V and 0 bases at J, with 19 bases between the two ends. The CDR3 extends over 18 amino acids. The CDR3 region has the DNA TGCGCCAGCAGCCGTGAGAACAGGGATCCCGCAACTAATGAAAAACTGTTTTTT. Amino acid sequence: CASSRENRDPATNEKLFF.

The table lists this clonotype with a few counts. This chain's CDR3 is CASSSSIGRISGANVLTF. As DNA, the CDR3 is TGCGCCAGCAGCTCCTCCATTGGACGTATCTCTGGGGCCAACGTCCTGACTTTC. The J gene is TRBJ2-6, the V gene TRBV5-1; D uncertain. This CDR3 region has 18 residues. V lost 3 bases and J lost 0, with 16 bases in between. CDR1 is SGHRS and CDR2 is YFSETQ in the germline V gene.

The genes are TRBV7-2 and TRBJ1-2; no reliable D call. Germline V CDR1 and CDR2: SGHTA, FQGNSA. V dropped 8 bases and J dropped 1 base, with 14 bases sitting between them. This CDR3 is built from 14 residues. The DNA for the CDR3 is TGTGCCAGCCGGAGGCGGACTATTAACTATGGCTACACCTTC. This sequence encodes CASRRRTINYGYTF.

V gene TRBV4-1 combines with J gene TRBJ2-5; TRBD2 matches 8 bases. The CDR3 runs 19 residues. V was pared by 0 bases and J by 5 bases, with 17 bases of the junction left unmatched. Germline CDR1 reads MGHRA; CDR2 reads YSYEKL. CDR3 protein: CASSQDDAGAGGFGETQYF. CDR3 nucleotide sequence: TGCGCCAGCAGCCAAGATGACGCCGGCGCGGGGGGTTTTGGGGAGACCCAGTACTTC.

This clonotype was found a few times. The chain links TRBV14 to TRBJ2-5; 9 bases map to TRBD2. The tail of the sequence fits TRBJ2-7 better, so the J call may be wrong. The CDR3 runs to 15 residues. Germline loops: CDR1 SGHDN, CDR2 FVKESK. The CDR3 region is CASSQGLAGIYEQYF. In DNA form, the CDR3 reads TGTGCCAGCAGCCAAGGTCTAGCGGGGATATACGAGCAGTACTTC.

J is TRBJ2-2 and V is TRBV7-3, with 14 bases aligning to TRBD2. From germline, CDR1 is SGHTA and CDR2 FQGTGA. V shed 5 bases and J 0 bases; nucleotides not matched to a gene: 8. The length of the CDR3 is 19 residues. The DNA for the CDR3 is TGTGCCAGCAGCCCAGTCCCGGGACTAGCGGGGGCGAACACCGGGGAGCTGTTTTTT. Residues: CASSPVPGLAGANTGELFF. Based on the CDR3 plus reference TRBV7-3 and TRBJ2-2, the full variable domain is GAGVSQTPSNKVTEKGKYVELRCDPISGHTALYWYRQSLGQGPEFLIYFQGTGAADDSGLPNDRFFAVRPEGSVSTLKIQRTERGDSAVYLCASSPVPGLAGANTGELFFGEGSRLTVL.

This chain connects TRBV7-3 to TRBJ2-2, with 7 bases fitting TRBD1. With V trimmed by 5 bases and J by 1 base, 4 bases remained unmatched. The CDR3 consists of 15 residues. CDR1 is SGHTA and CDR2 is FQGTGA in the germline V gene. This CDR3 is CASSRWTGNTGELFF. In DNA, the CDR3 is TGTGCCAGCAGCCGTTGGACAGGGAACACCGGGGAGCTGTTTTTT.